This paragraph covers one TCR beta chain sequence. V gave up 4 bases and J gave up 2 bases; unmatched junction bases: 6. Germline V gene sequence: CDR1 SGHRS, CDR2 YFSETQ. The CDR3 sequence is 14 residues long. The sample originates from a study of T cell changes during pregnancy in multiple sclerosis. Clones were sequenced by immunoSEQ multiplex PCR, and TCRdb holds only the in-frame ones, with some missing. The data show tens of thousands of clones, around 96% seen once. The rearrangement uses TRBV5-1 and TRBJ2-7; TRBD2 agrees at 7 bases. Here the sequenced sample was CD8+ T cells from peripheral blood mononuclear cells, taken after pregnancy. This sequence was found in a female donor with multiple sclerosis, enrolled in a pregnancy study. In nucleotides, the CDR3 is TGCGCCAGCAGCCAAGCTAGCGGTACCTACGAGCAGTACTTC. Translated, it gives CASSQASGTYEQYF.